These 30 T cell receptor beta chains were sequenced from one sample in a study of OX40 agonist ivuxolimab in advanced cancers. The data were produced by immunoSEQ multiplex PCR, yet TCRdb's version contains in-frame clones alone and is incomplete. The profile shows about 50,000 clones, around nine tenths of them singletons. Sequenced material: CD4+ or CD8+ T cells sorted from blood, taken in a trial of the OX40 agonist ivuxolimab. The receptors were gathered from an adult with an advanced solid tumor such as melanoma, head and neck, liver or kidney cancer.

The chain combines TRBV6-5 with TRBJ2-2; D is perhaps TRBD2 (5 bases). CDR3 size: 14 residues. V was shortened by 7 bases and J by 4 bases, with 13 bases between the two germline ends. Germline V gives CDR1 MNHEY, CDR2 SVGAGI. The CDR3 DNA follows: TGTGCCAGCACCAGGACGGCGGGCACCGGGGAGCTGTTTTTT. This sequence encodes CASTRTAGTGELFF.

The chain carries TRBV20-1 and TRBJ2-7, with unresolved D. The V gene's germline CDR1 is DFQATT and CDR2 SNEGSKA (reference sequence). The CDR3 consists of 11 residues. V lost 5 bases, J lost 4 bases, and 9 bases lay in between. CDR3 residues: CSALDVYEQYF. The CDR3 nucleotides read TGCAGTGCTTTGGACGTGTACGAGCAGTACTTC.

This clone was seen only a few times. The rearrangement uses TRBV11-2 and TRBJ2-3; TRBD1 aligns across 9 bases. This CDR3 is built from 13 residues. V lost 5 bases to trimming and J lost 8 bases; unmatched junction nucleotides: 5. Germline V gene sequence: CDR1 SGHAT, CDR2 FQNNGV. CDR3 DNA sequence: TGTGCCAGCAGCCCGAACAGGGGGCCTACGCAGTATTTT. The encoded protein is CASSPNRGPTQYF.

The CDR3 DNA is TGTGCCTGGAGTGTAGAGCGTTGGGGGAGGGAAGCTTTCTTT. Protein product: CAWSVERWGREAFF. V and J are TRBV30 and TRBJ1-1, with a tentative D call TRBD1 (5 bases). Germline CDR1 is GTSNPN and CDR2 is SVGIG (reference sequence). The V end lost 0 bases, the J end lost 8 bases, and 16 bases lay between the germline ends. There are 14 residues in the CDR3.

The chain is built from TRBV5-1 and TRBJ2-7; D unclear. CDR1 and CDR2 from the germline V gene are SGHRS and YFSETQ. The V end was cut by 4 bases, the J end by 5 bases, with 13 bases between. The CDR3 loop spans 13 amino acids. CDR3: CASSPPLGDEQYF. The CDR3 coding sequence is TGCGCCAGCAGCCCCCCATTGGGCGACGAGCAGTACTTC.

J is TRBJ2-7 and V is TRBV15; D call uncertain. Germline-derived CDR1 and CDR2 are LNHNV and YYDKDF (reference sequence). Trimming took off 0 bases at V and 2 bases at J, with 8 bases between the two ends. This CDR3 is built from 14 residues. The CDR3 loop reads CATSREGPTYEQYF. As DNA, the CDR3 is TGTGCCACCAGCAGAGAGGGTCCAACCTACGAGCAGTACTTC.

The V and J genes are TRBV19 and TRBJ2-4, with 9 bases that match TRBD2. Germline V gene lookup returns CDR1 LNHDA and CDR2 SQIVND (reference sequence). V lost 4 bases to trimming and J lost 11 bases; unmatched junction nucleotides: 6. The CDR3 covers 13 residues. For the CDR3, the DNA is TGTGCCAGTAGTACCGCTTTAGCGGGGGTTCAGTACTTC. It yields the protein CASSTALAGVQYF.

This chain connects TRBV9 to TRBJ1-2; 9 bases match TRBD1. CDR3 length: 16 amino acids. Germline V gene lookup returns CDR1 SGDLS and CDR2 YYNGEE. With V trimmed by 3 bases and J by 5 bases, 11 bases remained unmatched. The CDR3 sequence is CASSERGDRAIYGYTF. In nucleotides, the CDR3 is TGTGCCAGCAGCGAGAGGGGGGACAGGGCGATTTATGGCTACACCTTC.

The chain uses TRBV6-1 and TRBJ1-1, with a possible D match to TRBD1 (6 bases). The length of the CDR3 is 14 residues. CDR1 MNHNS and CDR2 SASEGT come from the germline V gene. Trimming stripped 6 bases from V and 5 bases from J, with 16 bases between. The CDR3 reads CASSNNRVMTEAFF. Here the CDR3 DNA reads TGTGCCAGCAGCAATAACAGGGTTATGACTGAAGCTTTCTTT.

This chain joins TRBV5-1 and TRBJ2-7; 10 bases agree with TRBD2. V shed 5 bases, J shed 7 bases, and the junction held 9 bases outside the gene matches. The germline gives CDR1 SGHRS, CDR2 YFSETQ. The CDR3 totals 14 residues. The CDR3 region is CASSPTSGIGEQYF. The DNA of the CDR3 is TGCGCCAGCAGTCCCACTAGCGGGATAGGAGAGCAGTACTTC.

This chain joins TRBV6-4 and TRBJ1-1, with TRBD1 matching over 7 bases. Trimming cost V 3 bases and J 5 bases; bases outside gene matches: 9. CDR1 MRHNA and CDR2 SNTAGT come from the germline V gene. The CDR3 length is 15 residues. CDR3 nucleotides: TGTGCCAGCAGTGAGGCGGCAGGGGGAGGAACTGAAGCTTTCTTT. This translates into CASSEAAGGGTEAFF.

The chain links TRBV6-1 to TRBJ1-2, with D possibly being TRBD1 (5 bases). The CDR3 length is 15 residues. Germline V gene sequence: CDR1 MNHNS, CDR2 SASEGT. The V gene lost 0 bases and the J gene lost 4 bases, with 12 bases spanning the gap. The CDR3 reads CASSEALGGIYGYTF. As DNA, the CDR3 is TGTGCCAGCAGTGAAGCGCTTGGGGGGATCTATGGCTACACCTTC.

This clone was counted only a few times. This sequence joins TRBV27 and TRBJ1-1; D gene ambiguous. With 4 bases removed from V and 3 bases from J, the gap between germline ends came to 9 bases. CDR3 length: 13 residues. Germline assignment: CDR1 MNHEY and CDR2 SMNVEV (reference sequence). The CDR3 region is CASSYRRDTEAFF. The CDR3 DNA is TGTGCCAGCAGTTATAGGAGGGACACTGAAGCTTTCTTT.

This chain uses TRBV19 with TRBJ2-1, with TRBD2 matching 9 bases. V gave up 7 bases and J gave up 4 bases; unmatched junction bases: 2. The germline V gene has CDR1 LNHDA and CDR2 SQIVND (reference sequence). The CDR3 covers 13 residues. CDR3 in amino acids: CASTLAGYNEQFF. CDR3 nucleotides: TGTGCCAGTACGCTAGCGGGATACAATGAGCAGTTCTTC.

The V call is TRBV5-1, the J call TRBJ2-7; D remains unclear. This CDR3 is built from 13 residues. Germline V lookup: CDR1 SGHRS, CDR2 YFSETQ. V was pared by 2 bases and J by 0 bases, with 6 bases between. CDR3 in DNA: TGCGCCAGCAGCTTCAGCCTCTCCTACGAGCAGTACTTC. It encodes CASSFSLSYEQYF.

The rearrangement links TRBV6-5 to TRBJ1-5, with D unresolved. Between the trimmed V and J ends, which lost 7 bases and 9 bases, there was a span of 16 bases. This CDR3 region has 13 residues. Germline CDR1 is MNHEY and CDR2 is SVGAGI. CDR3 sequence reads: CASMAGMWAPQHF. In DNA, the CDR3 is TGTGCCAGCATGGCGGGGATGTGGGCGCCCCAGCATTTT.

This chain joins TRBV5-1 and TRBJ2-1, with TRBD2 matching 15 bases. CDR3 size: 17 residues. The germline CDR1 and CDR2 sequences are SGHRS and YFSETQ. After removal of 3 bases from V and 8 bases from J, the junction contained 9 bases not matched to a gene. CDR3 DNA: TGCGCCAGCAGCTGGACTAGCGGGAGGGCCCTCAAGGATGAGCAGTTCTTC. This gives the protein CASSWTSGRALKDEQFF.

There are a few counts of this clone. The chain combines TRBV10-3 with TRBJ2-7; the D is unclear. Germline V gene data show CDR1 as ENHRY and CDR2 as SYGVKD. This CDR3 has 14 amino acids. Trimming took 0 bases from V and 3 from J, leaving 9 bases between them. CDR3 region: CAISESASLYEQYF. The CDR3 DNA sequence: TGTGCCATCAGTGAGTCGGCCAGCCTCTACGAGCAGTACTTC.

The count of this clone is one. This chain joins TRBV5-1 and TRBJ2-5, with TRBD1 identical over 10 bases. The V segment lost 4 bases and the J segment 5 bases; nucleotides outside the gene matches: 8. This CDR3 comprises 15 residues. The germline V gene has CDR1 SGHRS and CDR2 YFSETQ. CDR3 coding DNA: TGCGCCAGCAGCGTAGGACAGGGGGTGGAGGAGACCCAGTACTTC. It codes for CASSVGQGVEETQYF.

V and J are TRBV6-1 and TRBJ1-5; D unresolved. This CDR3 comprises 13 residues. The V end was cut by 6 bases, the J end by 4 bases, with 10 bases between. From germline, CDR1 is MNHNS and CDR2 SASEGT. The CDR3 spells CASSGYRNQPQHF. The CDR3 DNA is TGTGCCAGCAGCGGTTACAGAAATCAGCCCCAGCATTTT.

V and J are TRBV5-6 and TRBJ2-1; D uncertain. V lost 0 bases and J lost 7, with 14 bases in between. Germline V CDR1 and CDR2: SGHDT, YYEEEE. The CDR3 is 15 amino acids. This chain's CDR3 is CASSLGQVVVNEQFF. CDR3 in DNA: TGTGCCAGCAGCTTGGGGCAGGTAGTGGTAAATGAGCAGTTCTTC. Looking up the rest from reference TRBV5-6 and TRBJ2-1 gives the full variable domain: DAGVTQSPTHLIKTRGQQVTLRCSPKSGHDTVSWYQQALGQGPQFIFQYYEEEERQRGNFPDRFSGHQFPNYSSELNVNALLLGDSALYLCASSLGQVVVNEQFFGPGTRLTVL.

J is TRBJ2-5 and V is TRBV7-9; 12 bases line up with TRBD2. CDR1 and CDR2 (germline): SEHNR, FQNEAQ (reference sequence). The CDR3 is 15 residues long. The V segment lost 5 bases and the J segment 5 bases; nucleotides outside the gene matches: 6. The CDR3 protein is CASSETSGRMETQYF. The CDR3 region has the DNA TGTGCCAGCAGCGAAACTAGCGGGAGGATGGAGACCCAGTACTTC.

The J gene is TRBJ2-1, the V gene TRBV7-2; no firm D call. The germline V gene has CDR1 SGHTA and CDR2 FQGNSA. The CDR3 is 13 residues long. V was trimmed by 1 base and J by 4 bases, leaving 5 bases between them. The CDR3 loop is CASSLGFYNEQFF. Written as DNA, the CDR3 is TGTGCCAGCAGCTTAGGCTTTTACAATGAGCAGTTCTTC.

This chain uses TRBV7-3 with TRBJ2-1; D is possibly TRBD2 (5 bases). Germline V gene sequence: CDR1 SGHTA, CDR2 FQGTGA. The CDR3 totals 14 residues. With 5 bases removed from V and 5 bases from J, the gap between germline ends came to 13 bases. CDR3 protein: CASSPQAEHNEQFF. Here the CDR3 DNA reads TGTGCCAGCAGCCCACAAGCGGAGCACAATGAGCAGTTCTTC.

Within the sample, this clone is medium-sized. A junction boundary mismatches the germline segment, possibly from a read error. In DNA form, the CDR3 reads TGTGCTAGCAGCTTAGGGGGTAGACAAGAGACCCAGTACTTC. It encodes CASSLGGRQETQYF. This sequence joins TRBV7-7 and TRBJ2-5; possible D gene TRBD1, 6 bases. Germline CDR1 reads SSHAT; CDR2 reads FNYEAQ (reference sequence). This CDR3 spans 14 amino acids.

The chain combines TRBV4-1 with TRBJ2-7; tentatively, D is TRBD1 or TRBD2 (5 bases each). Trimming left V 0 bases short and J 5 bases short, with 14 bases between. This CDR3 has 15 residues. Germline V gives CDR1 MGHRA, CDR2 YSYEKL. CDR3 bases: TGCGCCAGCAGCCAAGAGGGGACCCGTCGCCACGAGCAGTACTTC. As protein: CASSQEGTRRHEQYF.

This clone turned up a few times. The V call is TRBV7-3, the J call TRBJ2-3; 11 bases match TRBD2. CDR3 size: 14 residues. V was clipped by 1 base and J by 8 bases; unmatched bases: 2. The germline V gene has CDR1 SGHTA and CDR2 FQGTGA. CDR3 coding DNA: TGTGCCAGCAGCTTAATCCTAGCGGGAGGTACGCAGTATTTT. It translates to CASSLILAGGTQYF.

Written as DNA, the CDR3 is TGTGCCAGCAGCACCGAGAGGACAGCTGGCTACACCTTC. Residues: CASSTERTAGYTF. This rearrangement joins TRBV11-2 to TRBJ1-2; D possibly corresponds to TRBD1 (6 bases). The CDR3 is made up of 13 amino acids. V was pared by 5 bases and J by 7 bases, with 14 bases between. The germline CDR1 and CDR2 sequences are SGHAT and FQNNGV. The entire variable domain, with the rest obtained from reference TRBV11-2 and TRBJ1-2, is as follows: EAGVAQSPRYKIIEKRQSVAFWCNPISGHATLYWYQQILGQGPKLLIQFQNNGVVDDSQLPKDRFSAERLKGVDSTLKIQPAKLEDSAVYLCASSTERTAGYTFGSGTRLTVV.

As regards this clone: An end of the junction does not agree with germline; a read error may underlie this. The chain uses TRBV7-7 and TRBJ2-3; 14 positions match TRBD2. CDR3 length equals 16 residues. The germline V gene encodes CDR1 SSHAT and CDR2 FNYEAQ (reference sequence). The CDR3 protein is CASSPGLAGGENTQYF. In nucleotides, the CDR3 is TGTGCTAGCAGCCCTGGACTAGCGGGAGGCGAAAATACGCAGTATTTT.

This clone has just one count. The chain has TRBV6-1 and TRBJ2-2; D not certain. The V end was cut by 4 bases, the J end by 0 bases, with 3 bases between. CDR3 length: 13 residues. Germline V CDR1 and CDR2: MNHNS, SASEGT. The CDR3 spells CASSAANTGELFF. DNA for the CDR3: TGTGCCAGCAGTGCAGCGAACACCGGGGAGCTGTTTTTT.